The T cell receptor beta chain described here comes from a study of T cell responses to AZD1222 COVID-19 vaccine. CDR1 and CDR2 from the germline V gene are SGHRS and YFSETQ. Trimming took off 4 bases at V and 1 base at J, with 14 bases between the two ends. CDR3 size: 15 residues. Assay: immunoSEQ multiplex PCR; the TCRdb copy retains only in-frame clones and omits some. The repertoire includes 150,000 to 200,000 clones, 90% to 95% of them detected once, and 1% to 1.5% sits in the top ten. This clonotype was sampled from an adult who received the AZD1222 COVID-19 vaccine. The chain has TRBV5-1 and TRBJ1-2, with a possible D match to TRBD1 (5 bases). Sequenced material: peripheral blood, taken 28 days after the second AZD1222 dose. The CDR3 nucleotides read TGCGCCAGCAGCCTTTGGGGGGGTTTTAACTATGGCTACACCTTC. Its translation is CASSLWGGFNYGYTF.